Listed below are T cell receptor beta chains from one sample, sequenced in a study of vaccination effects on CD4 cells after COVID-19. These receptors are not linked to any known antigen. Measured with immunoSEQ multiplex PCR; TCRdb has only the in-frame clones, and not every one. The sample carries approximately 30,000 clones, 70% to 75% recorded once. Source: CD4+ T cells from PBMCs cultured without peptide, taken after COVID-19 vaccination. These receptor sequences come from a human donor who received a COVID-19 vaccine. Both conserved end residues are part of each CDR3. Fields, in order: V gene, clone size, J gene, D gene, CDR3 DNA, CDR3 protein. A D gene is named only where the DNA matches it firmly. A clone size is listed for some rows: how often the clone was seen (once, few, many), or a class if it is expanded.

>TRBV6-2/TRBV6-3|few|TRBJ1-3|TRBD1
TGTGCCAGCAGTTATTCCAAAGCGGGACAGCACGGAAACACCATATATTTT
CASSYSKAGQHGNTIYF
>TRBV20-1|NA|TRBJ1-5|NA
TGCAGTGCCAGTACCGGGGGCCTCCTCAATCAGCCCCAGCATTTT
CSASTGGLLNQPQHF
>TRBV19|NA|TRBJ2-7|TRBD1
TGTGCCAGTAGTATAGGAAGTGGACAGGGAAGGTCCTACGAGCAGTACTTC
CASSIGSGQGRSYEQYF
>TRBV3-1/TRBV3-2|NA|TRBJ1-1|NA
TGTGCCAGCAGCCCGGGACTAAAAAACACTGAAGCTTTCTTT
CASSPGLKNTEAFF
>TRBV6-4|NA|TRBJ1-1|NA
TGTGCCAGCAGTCCGGGAGGGGTGAACACTGAAGCTTTCTTT
CASSPGGVNTEAFF
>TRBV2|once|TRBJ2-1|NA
TGTGCCAGCAGCACAGAGGGGCAGTTCTTC
CASSTEGQFF
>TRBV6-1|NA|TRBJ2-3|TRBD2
TGTGCCAGCAGTGAACTAGCGGGAGTAGGCGCAGATACGCAGTATTTT
CASSELAGVGADTQYF
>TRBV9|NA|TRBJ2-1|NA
TGTGCCAGCGGGAGGAGCTCCTACAATGAGCAGTTCTTC
CASGRSSYNEQFF
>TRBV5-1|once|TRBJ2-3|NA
TGCGCCAGCAGCTCTCAGGGAGTCACAGATACGCAGTATTTT
CASSSQGVTDTQYF
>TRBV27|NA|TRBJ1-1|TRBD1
TGTGCCAGCAGTTACGGGACAGGGAGGACTTTCTTT
CASSYGTGRTFF
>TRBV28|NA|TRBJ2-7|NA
TGTGCCAGCAGGACCCGGGACGGAACCTACGAGCAGTACTTC
CASRTRDGTYEQYF
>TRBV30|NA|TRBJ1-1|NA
TGTGCCTGGAGTCGGTACCTCACTGAAGCTTTCTTT
CAWSRYLTEAFF
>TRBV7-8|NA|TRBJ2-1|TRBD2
TGTGCCAGCAGCCCGCGGGGGGGCTTGGACAATGAGCAGTTCTTC
CASSPRGGLDNEQFF
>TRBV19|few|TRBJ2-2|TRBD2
TGTGCCAGTAGCCTTAAGCGGGGCACCGGGGAGCTGTTTTTT
CASSLKRGTGELFF
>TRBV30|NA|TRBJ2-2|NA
TGTGCCTGGAGTGTACAAGGGGGGCCCGGGGAGCTGTTTTTT
CAWSVQGGPGELFF
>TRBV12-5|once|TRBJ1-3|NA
TGTGCTAGTGGTTCCCTTCTGGGGAACACCATATATTTT
CASGSLLGNTIYF
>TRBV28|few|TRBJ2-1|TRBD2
TGTGCCAGCAGAACCATGACTAGCGGGACCTACAATGAGCAGTTCTTC
CASRTMTSGTYNEQFF
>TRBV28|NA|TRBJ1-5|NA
TGTGCCAGCAGTTTATCCCAGGGGTTGGGCTCTTCGGATCAGCCCCAGCATTTT
CASSLSQGLGSSDQPQHF
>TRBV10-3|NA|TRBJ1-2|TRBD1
TGTGCCATCAGTTACCCGGGACAGGGAAACTATGGCTACACCTTC
CAISYPGQGNYGYTF
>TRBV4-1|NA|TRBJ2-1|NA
TGCGCCAGCAGCCCCCCATTGGCGGGGACGACCAATGAGCAGTTCTTC
CASSPPLAGTTNEQFF
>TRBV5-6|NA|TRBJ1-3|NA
TGTGCCAGCAGCTTTGTGGGGACCCGAAACACCATATATTTT
CASSFVGTRNTIYF
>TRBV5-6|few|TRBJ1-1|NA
TGTGCCAGCAGCTCGGCGGGGGCAGATACTTTCTTT
CASSSAGADTFF
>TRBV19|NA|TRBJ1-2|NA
TGTGCCAGTAGTATCCTAGCCACTAACTATGGCTACACCTTC
CASSILATNYGYTF
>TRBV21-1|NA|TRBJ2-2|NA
TGTGCCAGCAGGGTAACAGGGCGTTGGCTGTTTTTT
CASRVTGRWLFF
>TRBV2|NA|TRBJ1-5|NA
TGTGCCAGCAGGGCATCTCCGGGACGGGTCAATCAGCCCCAGCATTTT
CASRASPGRVNQPQHF
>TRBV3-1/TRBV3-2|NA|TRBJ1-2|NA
TGTGCCAGCAGCCAATGGTACTCGCCTAGCTATGGCTACACCTTC
CASSQWYSPSYGYTF
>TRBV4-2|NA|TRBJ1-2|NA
TGTGCCAGCAGCCAAGGGGGGGGGCCCGGGGGTGGCTACACCTTC
CASSQGGGPGGGYTF
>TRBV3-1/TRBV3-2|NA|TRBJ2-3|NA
TGTGCCAGCAGCCAATTCGGATATAACACAGATACGCAGTATTTT
CASSQFGYNTDTQYF
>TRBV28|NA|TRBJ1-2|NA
TGTGCCAGCAGACTACTAGACAGAAACAACTATGGCTACACCTTC
CASRLLDRNNYGYTF
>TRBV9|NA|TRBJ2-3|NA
TGTGCCAGCAGCGTAGATGGAGCAGATACGCAGTATTTT
CASSVDGADTQYF
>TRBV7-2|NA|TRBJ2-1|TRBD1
TGTGCCAGCAGCTTAGACAGGGGGACTTACAATGAGCAGTTCTTC
CASSLDRGTYNEQFF
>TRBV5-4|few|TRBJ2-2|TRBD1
TGTGCCAGCAGCTTGACAGGGGTTGACACCGGGGAGCTGTTTTTT
CASSLTGVDTGELFF
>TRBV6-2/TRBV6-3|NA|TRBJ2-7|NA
TGTGCCAGCAGCCCCCTTGGAGGGGTGGGCTCCTACGAGCAGTACTTC
CASSPLGGVGSYEQYF
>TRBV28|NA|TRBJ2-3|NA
TGTGCCAGCCCACCCACTAGCCAAGGAGCGATAGATACGCAGTATTTT
CASPPTSQGAIDTQYF
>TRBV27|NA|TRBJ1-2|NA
TGTGCCAGCAGGACACAGAACTATGGCTACACCTTC
CASRTQNYGYTF
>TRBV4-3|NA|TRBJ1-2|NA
TGCGCCAGCAGCCAAGAGAAGGGGACTATTAGGGGGTCTTATGGCTACACCTTC
CASSQEKGTIRGSYGYTF
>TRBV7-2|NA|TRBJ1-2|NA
TGTGCCAGCAGCTTAGCGCAAGTGGCAGTCTCATGCACCTTC
CASSLAQVAVSCTF
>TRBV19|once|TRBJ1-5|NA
TGTGCCAGTAGTCTACAGGGTCTTCAGCCCCAGCATTTT
CASSLQGLQPQHF
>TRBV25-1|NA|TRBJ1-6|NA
TGTGCCAGCAGTGAGAGGGAGGATTCACCCCTCCACTTT
CASSEREDSPLHF
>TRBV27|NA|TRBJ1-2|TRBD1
TGTGCCAGCAGTTCCGGGACAGGGGTCGGCTACACCTTC
CASSSGTGVGYTF
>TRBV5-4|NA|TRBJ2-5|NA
TGTGCCAGCAGCTTGGTGGGGGGCGAGACCCAGTACTTC
CASSLVGGETQYF
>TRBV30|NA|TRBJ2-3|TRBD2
TGTGCCTGGACTAGCGGGGCCACAGATACGCAGTATTTT
CAWTSGATDTQYF
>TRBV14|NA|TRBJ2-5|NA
TGTGCCAGCAGCCGAGGGAGAGGGGTGACCCAGTACTTC
CASSRGRGVTQYF
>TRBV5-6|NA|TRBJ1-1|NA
TGTGCCAGCAGCCTGCACTTCGAAGCTTTCTTT
CASSLHFEAFF
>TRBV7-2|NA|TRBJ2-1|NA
TGTGCCAGCAGCTCCCAGTCCGCATCCAATGAGCAGTTCTTC
CASSSQSASNEQFF
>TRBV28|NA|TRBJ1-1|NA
TGTGCCAGCAGTCCTTACAGGAACACTGAAGCTTTCTTT
CASSPYRNTEAFF
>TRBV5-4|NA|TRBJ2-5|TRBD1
TGTGCCAGCAGCTTGGGGGACAGGGGAACACAAGAGACCCAGTACTTC
CASSLGDRGTQETQYF
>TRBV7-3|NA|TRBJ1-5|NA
TGTGCCAGCAGCTTAACAGCGAATCAGCCCCAGCATTTT
CASSLTANQPQHF
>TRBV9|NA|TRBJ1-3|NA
TGTGCCAGCAGCGTAGGAGGAACTGGAAACACCATATATTTT
CASSVGGTGNTIYF
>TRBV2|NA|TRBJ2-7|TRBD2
TGTGCCAGCAGTGAAAGGGCGGGAGGGCCGTGGGAGCAGTACTTC
CASSERAGGPWEQYF
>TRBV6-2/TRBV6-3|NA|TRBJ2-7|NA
TGTGCCAGCAGCCCCGGACAGTCGCTGAGCTCCTACGAGCAGTACTTC
CASSPGQSLSSYEQYF
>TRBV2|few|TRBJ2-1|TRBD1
TGTGCCAGCGGACAGGTCTACAATGAGCAGTTCTTC
CASGQVYNEQFF
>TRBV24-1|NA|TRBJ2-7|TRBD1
TGTGCCACCAGTGAGGGACAGGGGGTCAGCGAGCAGTACTTC
CATSEGQGVSEQYF
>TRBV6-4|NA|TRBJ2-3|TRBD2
TGTGCCAGCAGTGATGGTAGCGGGATTACAGATACGCAGTATTTT
CASSDGSGITDTQYF
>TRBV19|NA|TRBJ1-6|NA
TGTGCCAGTAGGGTCGGTAAAGTCTCTTCACCCCTCCACTTT
CASRVGKVSSPLHF